The 27 T cell receptor beta chains given below trace back to one sample, sequenced in a study of blood T cell repertoires in COVID-19. Sequenced by immunoSEQ multiplex PCR; TCRdb stores in-frame clones only, minus some. In the table there are about 87,000 clones, 60% to 80% of which are singletons. Sample: peripheral blood. Receptors were obtained from a woman aged 45-59 years with acute or convalescent COVID-19.

The chain employs TRBV6-5 and TRBJ1-2; 8 nucleotides agree with TRBD1. The germline V gene encodes CDR1 MNHEY and CDR2 SVGAGI. The CDR3 contains 15 residues. Trimming cost V 0 bases and J 6 bases; bases outside gene matches: 6. Here the CDR3 reads CASSYSTGTGDGYTF. CDR3 sequence (DNA): TGTGCCAGCAGTTACTCTACCGGGACAGGAGATGGCTACACCTTC.

The CDR3 DNA is TGTGCCAGCAGCTTGGTTGTCGGGGGTTACGGCACAGATACGCAGTATTTT. The encoded protein is CASSLVVGGYGTDTQYF. The rearrangement uses TRBV5-6 and TRBJ2-3; D is perhaps TRBD2 (6 bases). This CDR3 spans 17 amino acids. Germline V lookup: CDR1 SGHDT, CDR2 YYEEEE. Trimming left V 0 bases short and J 1 base short, with 15 bases between.

This clone has more than one count but fewer than ten. V and J are TRBV19 and TRBJ1-5; 9 bases align to TRBD1. With V trimmed by 4 bases and J by 4 bases, 5 bases remained unmatched. CDR1 is LNHDA, CDR2 SQIVND, per germline (reference sequence). The CDR3 runs 15 residues. In DNA, the CDR3 is TGTGCCAGTAGTACCCCGGGACAGGGTAATCAGCCCCAGCATTTT. It yields the protein CASSTPGQGNQPQHF.

The chain has TRBV6-5 and TRBJ1-6; TRBD1 matches 10 bases. The CDR3 has 14 amino acids. In germline, CDR1 is MNHEY, CDR2 SVGAGI. J was trimmed by 6 bases and V by 6 bases; bases with no gene match: 2. This CDR3 reads CASSRDRGNSPLHF. In nucleotides, the CDR3 is TGTGCCAGCAGCCGGGACAGGGGTAATTCACCCCTCCACTTT.

This chain's CDR3 is CASSSTRQEPEQYF. The DNA of the CDR3 is TGTGCCAGCAGCTCCACCAGACAGGAACCCGAGCAGTACTTC. The J gene is TRBJ2-7, the V gene TRBV7-9, with D maybe TRBD1 (6 bases). Trimming took off 4 bases at V and 6 bases at J, with 16 bases between the two ends. The germline V gene has CDR1 SEHNR and CDR2 FQNEAQ (reference sequence). This CDR3 contains 14 residues.

The CDR3 region is CASSKRLAAAYEQYF. CDR3 coding DNA: TGTGCCAGCAGTAAACGACTAGCGGCCGCCTACGAGCAGTACTTC. The V gene is TRBV6-5, the J gene TRBJ2-7; 9 bases match TRBD2. This CDR3 region has 15 residues. V shed 5 bases, J shed 2 bases, and the junction held 7 bases outside the gene matches. Germline CDR1 reads MNHEY; CDR2 reads SVGAGI.

The chain couples TRBV10-1 to TRBJ1-5, with 12 bases fitting TRBD1. The germline gives CDR1 WNHNN, CDR2 SYGVQD (reference sequence). CDR3 length equals 15 residues. The V gene end was trimmed by 4 bases and the J gene end by 5 bases; junction bases not matched to a gene: 3. This CDR3 is CASSGGQGAHQPQHF. CDR3 bases: TGCGCCAGCAGTGGGGGACAGGGGGCGCATCAGCCCCAGCATTTT.

The chain links TRBV13 to TRBJ2-1; 14 bases align to TRBD2. This CDR3 has 15 residues. CDR1 PRHDT and CDR2 FYEKMQ come from the germline V gene (reference sequence). J lost 6 bases, V lost 4 bases, and 2 bases had no gene match. In DNA form, the CDR3 reads TGTGCCAGCAGCTCAGGACTAGCGGGGGGCAATGAGCAGTTCTTC. Its translation: CASSSGLAGGNEQFF.

V is TRBV19 and J is TRBJ2-7, with 12 bases aligning to TRBD2. The junction had 3 bases not matched to a gene; V was cut back by 9 bases and J by 3 bases. The CDR3 sequence is 13 residues long. Germline lookup yields CDR1 LNHDA and CDR2 SQIVND (reference sequence). CDR3 DNA sequence: TGTGCCAGCAAACTAGCGGGGGGCTACGAGCAGTACTTC. Amino acids: CASKLAGGYEQYF.

This sequence joins TRBV19 and TRBJ1-5, with D possibly TRBD1 on 5 matching bases. V gave up 6 bases and J gave up 7 bases, with 10 bases separating them. Germline V gene sequence: CDR1 LNHDA, CDR2 SQIVND (reference sequence). CDR3 size: 12 residues. CDR3 nucleotide sequence: TGTGCCAGTAGCCAGGGTAACCAGCCCCAGCATTTT. It yields the protein CASSQGNQPQHF.

The rearrangement uses TRBV7-9 and TRBJ1-2, with D perhaps TRBD1 (6 bases). This CDR3 has 13 residues. Deletions cut 5 bases from V and 7 bases from J, with 14 bases between. Germline CDR1 SEHNR, CDR2 FQNEAQ (reference sequence). Here the CDR3 reads CASSVQGMGGYTF. In DNA, the CDR3 is TGTGCCAGCAGCGTACAGGGAATGGGTGGCTACACCTTC.

This chain connects TRBV10-3 to TRBJ1-5; no reliable D call. Germline V gives CDR1 ENHRY, CDR2 SYGVKD. Trimming removed 0 bases from V and 15 bases from J, with 12 bases in between. CDR3 length: 12 residues. CDR3 bases: TGTGCCATCAGTGAGTCGGTTAGCCCCGTGCATTTT. Protein: CAISESVSPVHF.

The chain joins TRBV23-1 to TRBJ1-2, with a tentative D call TRBD1 (5 bases). TRBV23-1 is filed as an ORF, its function uncertain. CDR3 length: 14 amino acids. The V gene lost 7 bases and the J gene lost 0 bases, with 12 bases spanning the gap. In nucleotides, the CDR3 is TGCGCCAGCACCTCAGGGAGGGCTAACTATGGCTACACCTTC. It translates to CASTSGRANYGYTF.

J is TRBJ1-1 and V is TRBV6-5; unclear D gene. The V end was cut by 6 bases, the J end by 2 bases, with 10 bases between. Germline-derived CDR1 and CDR2 are MNHEY and SVGAGI. This CDR3 has 13 residues. The chain's CDR3 is CASSRQFNTEAFF. In DNA, the CDR3 is TGTGCCAGCAGCCGCCAGTTCAACACTGAAGCTTTCTTT.

J is TRBJ1-6 and V is TRBV19, with 7 bases identical to TRBD1. V lost 7 bases, J lost 7 bases, and 10 bases stayed unmatched. CDR3 length equals 15 residues. Germline lookup yields CDR1 LNHDA and CDR2 SQIVND (reference sequence). For the CDR3, the DNA is TGTGCCAGTAATATTAACAGGGGTCGGAATTCACCCCTCCACTTT. It encodes CASNINRGRNSPLHF.

The V call is TRBV4-1, the J call TRBJ1-4; D not resolved. V was clipped by 0 bases and J by 4 bases, with 15 bases between them. CDR1 and CDR2 from the germline V gene are MGHRA and YSYEKL. The CDR3 totals 17 residues. The DNA for the CDR3 is TGCGCCAGCAGCCAAGATCGATCACAAACCAATAATGAAAAACTGTTTTTT. The encoded protein is CASSQDRSQTNNEKLFF.

The CDR3 nucleotides read TGTGCCAGCAGTTACGGACAGGCCTACACAGATACGCAGTATTTT. It specifies CASSYGQAYTDTQYF. The rearrangement links TRBV6-5 to TRBJ2-3, with 7 bases matching TRBD1. The V gene end was trimmed by 2 bases and the J gene end by 2 bases; junction bases not matched to a gene: 4. This CDR3 contains 15 residues. Germline lookup yields CDR1 MNHEY and CDR2 SVGAGI.

This clone was detected once. One end of the junction fails to match germline, which may point to a read error. The V call is TRBV6-2 or TRBV6-3, the J call TRBJ2-3; 9 bases are shared with TRBD2. The V gene's germline CDR1 is MNHEY and CDR2 SVGEGT. The CDR3 is made up of 12 amino acids. CDR3 nucleotides: TGTGCCAGCAGTTTTACGAGCGGGGGGACCGATTTT. Its translation is CASSFTSGGTDF.

This chain uses TRBV24-1 with TRBJ1-2, with D possibly matching TRBD1 (6 bases). The length of the CDR3 is 15 residues. Trimming took off 3 bases at V and 7 bases at J, with 17 bases between the two ends. CDR1 KGHDR and CDR2 SFDVKD come from the germline V gene. The CDR3 loop reads CATSDGLGRGSGYTF. In DNA, the CDR3 is TGTGCCACCAGTGATGGTCTCGGAAGGGGGAGTGGCTACACCTTC.

The CDR3 sequence is CAGGTGATEAFF. The CDR3, as DNA: TGTGCCGGGGGGACAGGGGCCACTGAAGCTTTCTTT. V and J are TRBV28 and TRBJ1-1, with 10 bases lining up with TRBD1. The germline gives CDR1 MDHEN, CDR2 SYDVKM. The CDR3 has 12 amino acids. The V and J ends lost 11 bases and 4 bases, in that order; junction bases with no gene match: 4.

The chain links TRBV28 to TRBJ2-7, with unresolved D. The CDR3 is 14 residues long. Germline V gene data show CDR1 as MDHEN and CDR2 as SYDVKM. Trimming shortened V by 2 bases and J by 4 bases, and 12 bases separated the two germline ends. The CDR3 sequence: CASSLPLQTYEQYF. The CDR3 DNA reads as TGTGCCAGCAGTTTACCCCTTCAGACTTACGAGCAGTACTTC.

CDR3 DNA sequence: TGTGCCACCAGTGATTTCATTGGGGGGGTCTATGGCTACACCTTC. Translation gives CATSDFIGGVYGYTF. V usage is TRBV24-1 and J usage is TRBJ1-2; D may be TRBD1 (5 bases). Germline values: CDR1 KGHDR, CDR2 SFDVKD. V shed 1 base and J shed 4 bases, with 12 bases lying between them. The CDR3 spans 15 residues.

The rearrangement uses TRBV12-3 or TRBV12-4 and TRBJ1-5; D not resolved. Deletions cut 7 bases from V and 6 bases from J, with 13 bases between. The CDR3 totals 13 residues. For the CDR3, the DNA is TGTGCCAGCACCCCCTCCCTTCGTCAGCCCCAGCATTTT. Translation gives CASTPSLRQPQHF.

This rearrangement joins TRBV9 to TRBJ1-1, with 8 positions matching TRBD1. Germline CDR1 SGDLS, CDR2 YYNGEE. This CDR3 has 13 residues. V gave up 1 base and J gave up 6 bases; unmatched junction bases: 2. CDR3 in amino acids: CASSVQGASEAFF. The CDR3 DNA reads TGTGCCAGCAGCGTACAGGGGGCGTCTGAAGCTTTCTTT. The variable domain in full, completed from reference TRBV9 and TRBJ1-1, reads DSGVTQTPKHLITATGQRVTLRCSPRSGDLSVYWYQQSLDQGLQFLIQYYNGEERAKGNILERFSAQQFPDLHSELNLSSLELGDSALYFCASSVQGASEAFFGQGTRLTVV.

This CDR3 is CASTFQGIGYTF. CDR3 DNA sequence: TGTGCCAGCACCTTCCAGGGGATAGGTTACACCTTC. The J gene is TRBJ1-2, the V gene TRBV21-1; the table's D call TRBD1 went unverified against the DNA. TRBV21-1 is a pseudogene. This CDR3 comprises 12 residues.

The chain is built from TRBV5-6 and TRBJ1-6, with a weak D call TRBD1 (5 bases). The germline CDR1 and CDR2 sequences are SGHDT and YYEEEE. CDR3 length: 14 amino acids. V dropped 4 bases and J dropped 10 bases, with 15 bases sitting between them. The DNA for the CDR3 is TGTGCCAGCAGCCTGCTTTCAGGGTTGTCACCCCTCCACTTT. This translates into CASSLLSGLSPLHF.

The rearrangement links TRBV5-1 to TRBJ2-2, with 10 bases identical to TRBD2. CDR1 is SGHRS, CDR2 YFSETQ, per germline. V was pared by 1 base and J by 0 bases, with 3 bases of the junction left unmatched. The CDR3 covers 17 residues. The CDR3 coding sequence is TGCGCCAGCAGCTTGTCTACTAGCGGGGCGAACACCGGGGAGCTGTTTTTT. Protein sequence: CASSLSTSGANTGELFF.